What follows is one T cell receptor beta chain and its context. As yet, its antigen is unknown. This entry comes from a study of graft-versus-host responses after intestinal transplantation. Study-level information: Multivisceral, liver-intestinal, or isolated intestinal grafts went to recipients. Study conclusions and caveats: Some patients had graft-donor T cell macrochimerism. In their allografts, the ratios of graft-versus-host to host-versus-graft T cell clones were high.

Repertoires were generated with immunoSEQ multiplex PCR, while TCRdb's copy carries only in-frame clones and drops some. The sample lists 90,000 to 130,000 clones, just under 95% seen once, with 0.4% to 0.55% in the top ten. Germline V gene lookup returns CDR1 SGHVS and CDR2 FQNEAQ. The CDR3 has 13 residues. The receptor was derived from a human donor who received an intestinal transplant. Sample: unstimulated CD8+ T cells sorted from spleen or lymph node cells, taken before intestinal transplant. This chain uses TRBV7-8 with TRBJ2-1; weak D call: TRBD2 (7 bases). The CDR3 loop is CAGGASSYNEQFF. In DNA form, the CDR3 reads TGTGCTGGGGGGGCATCCTCCTACAATGAGCAGTTCTTC.